The next 8 T cell receptor beta chains were all read from a single sample in a study of cytomegalovirus exposure and HLA in healthy donors. Primers: 60 Vbeta forward and 13 Jbeta reverse. Libraries were prepared by immunoSEQ multiplex PCR; TCRdb keeps only in-frame clonotypes and omits some of them. The sample has about 140,000 clones, more than 60% seen once. The sequenced sample consisted of PBMCs. These receptors were taken from a man aged 40-55 years in good health and CMV-seronegative.

The chain combines TRBV9 with TRBJ1-4, with TRBD1 as a possible D gene (5 bases). Germline V gives CDR1 SGDLS, CDR2 YYNGEE. The CDR3 consists of 13 residues. V was trimmed by 3 bases and J by 4 bases, leaving 7 bases between them. The CDR3 DNA is TGTGCCAGCAGCGGACAGCTTAATGAAAAACTGTTTTTT. Residues: CASSGQLNEKLFF.

This clone was detected a few times. CDR3 region: CASSLRAFYEQYF. The CDR3 coding sequence is TGTGCCAGCAGTCTGAGGGCGTTCTACGAGCAGTACTTC. This rearrangement joins TRBV2 to TRBJ2-7, with a possible D match to TRBD2 (5 bases). V lost 5 bases, J lost 3 bases, and 11 bases lay in between. Per the germline V gene, CDR1 is SNHLY and CDR2 is FYNNEI. The CDR3 consists of 13 residues.

V usage is TRBV7-6 and J usage is TRBJ2-5; 10 positions match TRBD1. Germline values: CDR1 SGHVS, CDR2 FNYEAQ. Trimming removed 2 bases from V and 4 bases from J; junction bases left unmatched: 7. The CDR3 length is 16 residues. This CDR3 reads CASSLTRQGAGETQYF. Here the CDR3 DNA reads TGTGCCAGCAGCTTAACCAGACAGGGGGCTGGAGAGACCCAGTACTTC.

The chain is built from TRBV28 and TRBJ1-5; 10 nucleotides agree with TRBD1. With 7 bases clipped from V and 3 bases from J, the junction kept 12 bases outside the gene matches. The V gene's germline CDR1 is MDHEN and CDR2 SYDVKM. The CDR3 is 17 amino acids. The CDR3 DNA sequence: TGTGCCAGCAACAAACTTGGTGGGACAGGGGTCAATCAGCCCCAGCATTTT. Translating it yields CASNKLGGTGVNQPQHF.

The rearrangement joins TRBV28 to TRBJ2-7, with TRBD1 matching over 9 bases. Germline V gene lookup returns CDR1 MDHEN and CDR2 SYDVKM. V gave up 5 bases and J gave up 4 bases; unmatched junction bases: 9. The CDR3 contains 15 residues. The CDR3 loop is CASSEPGQGRYEQYF. The DNA for the CDR3 is TGTGCCAGCAGTGAACCGGGACAGGGCCGTTACGAGCAGTACTTC.

The CDR3 protein is CASGQVNNSPLHF. Written as DNA, the CDR3 is TGTGCCAGCGGACAGGTGAATAATTCACCCCTCCACTTT. The genes are TRBV28 and TRBJ1-6; 7 bases line up with TRBD1. CDR1 and CDR2 from the germline V gene are MDHEN and SYDVKM. Germline trimming cut 8 bases from V and 5 bases from J; bases unmatched to any gene: 3. The CDR3 spans 13 residues.

The V gene is TRBV6-5, the J gene TRBJ2-1, with 8 bases fitting TRBD1. J lost 2 bases, V lost 6 bases, and 6 bases had no gene match. The CDR3 runs 15 residues. The germline V gene has CDR1 MNHEY and CDR2 SVGAGI. As DNA, the CDR3 is TGTGCCAGCAGCGCGACAGGGGCTACCTACAATGAGCAGTTCTTC. As protein: CASSATGATYNEQFF.

This chain connects TRBV19 to TRBJ1-1, with 8 bases aligning to TRBD1. The germline gives CDR1 LNHDA, CDR2 SQIVND (reference sequence). V dropped 5 bases and J dropped 4; count of bases not matched to a gene: 18. The CDR3 is 18 residues long. CDR3 region: CASSAARDRSGVATEAFF. CDR3 sequence (DNA): TGTGCCAGTAGTGCAGCCCGGGACAGGAGTGGGGTGGCCACTGAAGCTTTCTTT.